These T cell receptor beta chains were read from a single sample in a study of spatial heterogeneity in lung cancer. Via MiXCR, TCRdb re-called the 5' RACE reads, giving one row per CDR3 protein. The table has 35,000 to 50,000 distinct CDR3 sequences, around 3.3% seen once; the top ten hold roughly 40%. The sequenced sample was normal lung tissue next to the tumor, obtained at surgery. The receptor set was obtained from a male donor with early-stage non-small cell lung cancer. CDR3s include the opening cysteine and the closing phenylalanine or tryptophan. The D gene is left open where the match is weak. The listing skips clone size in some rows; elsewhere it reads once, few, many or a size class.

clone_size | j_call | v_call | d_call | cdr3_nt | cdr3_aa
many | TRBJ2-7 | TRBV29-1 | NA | TGCAGCGTGTTGACAGATTCTCATAGTTACGAGCAGTACTTC | CSVLTDSHSYEQYF
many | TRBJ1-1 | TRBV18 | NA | TGTGCCAGCTCACCAAGAAACCCCCTGCTTATAGACACTGAAGCTTTCTTT | CASSPRNPLLIDTEAFF
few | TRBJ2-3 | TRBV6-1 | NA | TGTGCCAGCACCCCCTATCTCACAGATACGCAGTATTTT | CASTPYLTDTQYF
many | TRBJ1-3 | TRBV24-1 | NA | TGTGCCACCAGTGACCCCCCCCGTTACAGTACTGGAAACACCATATATTTT | CATSDPPRYSTGNTIYF
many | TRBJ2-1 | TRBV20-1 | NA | TGCAGTGCTAGAGATCGGAGTAGCAGCTCCTACAATGAGCAGTTCTTC | CSARDRSSSSYNEQFF
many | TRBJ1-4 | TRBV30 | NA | TGTGCCTGGAGCGCGGGTGGCAGAACTAATGAAAAACTGTTTTTT | CAWSAGGRTNEKLFF
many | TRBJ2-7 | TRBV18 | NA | TGTGCCAGCTCGGAGGGAAGCGAGCAGTACTTC | CASSEGSEQYF
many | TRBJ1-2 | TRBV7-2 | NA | TGTGCCAGCACCCTCAGGACTGAACCTAACTATGGCTACACCTTC | CASTLRTEPNYGYTF
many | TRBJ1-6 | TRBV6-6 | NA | TGTGCCAGCAGTTCCCTTCGACCGTCCAATTCACCCCTCCACTTT | CASSSLRPSNSPLHF
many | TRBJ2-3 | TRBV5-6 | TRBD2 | TGTGCCAGCAGCCGGACTAGCGGGAGTACAGATACGCAGTATTTT | CASSRTSGSTDTQYF
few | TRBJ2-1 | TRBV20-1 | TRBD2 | TGCAGTGCTAGAGATCCTCGGCTAGCGGCCTACAATGAGCAGTTCTTC | CSARDPRLAAYNEQFF
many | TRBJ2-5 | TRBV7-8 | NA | TGTGCCAGCAGCTTCGGGCAGGAGACCCAGTACTTC | CASSFGQETQYF
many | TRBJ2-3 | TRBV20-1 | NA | TGCAGTGTTGGGGGCCAGGAAAAAGATACGCAGTATTTT | CSVGGQEKDTQYF
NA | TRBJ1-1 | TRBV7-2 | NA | TGTGCCAGCAGCTTAGACGGGGCCAGGGGCACTGAAGCTTTCTTT | CASSLDGARGTEAFF
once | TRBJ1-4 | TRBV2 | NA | TGTGCCAGCAGTGACAACAGGGAAGGTGAAAAACTGTTTTTT | CASSDNREGEKLFF
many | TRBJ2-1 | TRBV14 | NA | TGTGCCAGCAGCTATCGTACGGGAGATGTCAATGAGCAGTTCTTC | CASSYRTGDVNEQFF
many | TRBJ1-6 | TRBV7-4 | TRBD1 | TGTGCCAGCTCCCGGGACAGAAATTCACCCCTCCACTTT | CASSRDRNSPLHF
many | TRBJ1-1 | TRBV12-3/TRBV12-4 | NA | TGTGCCAGCAGTTTGGGTGCCAGGTTCGCTGAAGCTTTCTTT | CASSLGARFAEAFF
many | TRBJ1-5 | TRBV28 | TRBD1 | TGTGCCAGCAGTTCGACAGGGCTTAGCAATCAGCCCCAGCATTTT | CASSSTGLSNQPQHF
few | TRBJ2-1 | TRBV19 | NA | TGTGCCAGTAGTATAGGAGGGCCCAATGAGCAGTTCTTC | CASSIGGPNEQFF
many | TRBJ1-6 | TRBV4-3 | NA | TGCGCCAGCAGCCAAGTGGTAAATTCACCCCTCCACTTT | CASSQVVNSPLHF
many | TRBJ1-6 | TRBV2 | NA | TGTGCCAGCAGTGAAAGGGGTGGCAATTCACCCCTCCACTTT | CASSERGGNSPLHF
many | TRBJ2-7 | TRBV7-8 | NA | TGTGCCAGCAGCGTTACCATAACCCACGAGCAGTACTTC | CASSVTITHEQYF
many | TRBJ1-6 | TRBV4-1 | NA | TGCGCCAGCAGCCAAGTTGATGGGGGGGGGTACAATTCACCCCTCCACTTT | CASSQVDGGGYNSPLHF
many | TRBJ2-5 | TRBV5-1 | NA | TGCGCCAGCAGCTTTTCCGGGGGTGAAGAGACCCAGTACTTC | CASSFSGGEETQYF
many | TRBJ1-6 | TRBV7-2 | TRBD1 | TGTGCCAGCGGTCGAGGGGGCGATAATTCACCCCTCCACTTT | CASGRGGDNSPLHF
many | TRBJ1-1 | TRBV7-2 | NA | TGTGCCAGCAGCTCGGAAGGACAGATTATTGAAGCTTTCTTT | CASSSEGQIIEAFF
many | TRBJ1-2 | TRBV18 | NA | TGTGCCAGCTCACCAAGGAGGGAAGGGGGCTACACCTTC | CASSPRREGGYTF
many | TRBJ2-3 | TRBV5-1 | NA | TGCGCCAGCAGCTTGGGAGGTAGCACAGCCACAGATACGCAGTATTTT | CASSLGGSTATDTQYF
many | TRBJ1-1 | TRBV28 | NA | TGTGCCAGTGCAGGGGTCCAGAGGAACACTGAAGCTTTCTTT | CASAGVQRNTEAFF
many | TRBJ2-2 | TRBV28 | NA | TGTGCCAGCAACCTTGGAAATGCAGGGTATGGGACCGGGGAGCTGTTTTTT | CASNLGNAGYGTGELFF
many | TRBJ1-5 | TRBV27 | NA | TGTGCCAGCAGTTACAGCATGAATCAGCCCCAGCATTTT | CASSYSMNQPQHF
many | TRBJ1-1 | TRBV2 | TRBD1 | TGTGCCAGCTTACCCCACAGGGGGCAGGACGCTTTCTTT | CASLPHRGQDAFF
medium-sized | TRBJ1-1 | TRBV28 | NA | TGTGCCAGCAGACCAACAATGAACACTGAAGCTTTCTTT | CASRPTMNTEAFF
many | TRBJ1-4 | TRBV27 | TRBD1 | TGTGCCAGCAGGTTGACAGGGACCAATGAAAAACTGTTTTTT | CASRLTGTNEKLFF
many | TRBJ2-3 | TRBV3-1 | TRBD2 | TGTGCCAGCAGCAGACTAGCGGGGCCTCCGAGTACGCAGTATTTT | CASSRLAGPPSTQYF
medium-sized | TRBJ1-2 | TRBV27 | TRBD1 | TGTGCCAGCAGTGGACAGGGAAAGTATGGCTACACCTTC | CASSGQGKYGYTF
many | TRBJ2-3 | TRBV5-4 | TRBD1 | TGTGCCAGCAGCTGGGACAGGGGGAAGATAGATACGCAGTATTTT | CASSWDRGKIDTQYF
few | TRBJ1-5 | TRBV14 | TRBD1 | TGTGCCAGCAGCCAGACAGGGTTAAATCAGCCCCAGCATTTT | CASSQTGLNQPQHF
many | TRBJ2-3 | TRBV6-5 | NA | TGTGCCAGCAGTTACTCGGGGATTCGGCAAAGCACAGATACGCAGTATTTT | CASSYSGIRQSTDTQYF
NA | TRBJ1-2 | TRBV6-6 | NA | TGTGCCAGCAGTCAACAGGGTGGCTACACCTTC | CASSQQGGYTF
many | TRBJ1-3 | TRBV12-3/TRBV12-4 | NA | TGTGCCAGCAGTTCGGGTCCCTCTGGAAACACCATATATTTT | CASSSGPSGNTIYF